Each of the 10 T cell receptor beta chains below was sequenced from the same sample in a study of cytomegalovirus exposure and HLA in healthy donors listed by TCRdb under 2017. Receptors were amplified or captured by the immunoSEQ multiplex PCR assay. For the multiplex PCR, a mixture combining 60 forward primers for TCR Vbeta segments and 13 reverse primers for TCR Jbeta segments was used. TCRdb retrieved this table from immuneACCESS and kept in-frame rearrangements only. Not all clones are present; in checked studies, unresolved V genes account for under half, and no reason is known for the remainder. In all, the sample holds around 120,000 clones, and 70% to 80% of those were seen once. The leading ten clones occupy about 3% of the sample. Input material: PBMCs. The receptor set was obtained from a woman aged 55-69 years in good health and CMV-seropositive.

The V call is TRBV19, the J call TRBJ1-3; TRBD1 is a possible D gene (5 bases). The CDR3 contains 13 residues. Trimming cost V 8 bases and J 4 bases, with 12 bases left between them. The V gene's germline CDR1 is LNHDA and CDR2 SQIVND (reference sequence). The CDR3 protein is CASSPRTGNTIYF. As DNA, the CDR3 is TGTGCCAGTTCTCCCCGGACAGGAAACACCATATATTTT.

The chain employs TRBV2 and TRBJ1-2; a weak D match, TRBD1 (6 bases). Looked up from germline, CDR1 is SNHLY and CDR2 is FYNNEI. The CDR3 length is 13 residues. Trimming shortened V by 10 bases and J by 5 bases, and 17 bases separated the two germline ends. CDR3 sequence reads: CATRGAVKYGYTF. The CDR3, as DNA: TGTGCCACGCGGGGGGCTGTGAAGTATGGCTACACCTTC. Filled out from reference TRBV2 and TRBJ1-2, the complete variable domain reads EPEVTQTPSHQVTQMGQEVILRCVPISNHLYFYWYRQILGQKVEFLVSFYNNEISEKSEIFDDQFSVERPDGSNFTLKIRSTKLEDSAMYFCATRGAVKYGYTFGSGTRLTVV.

This clone has a handful of counts. The chain has TRBV29-1 and TRBJ1-1, with 8 bases matching TRBD1. The germline CDR1 and CDR2 sequences are SQVTM and ANQGSEA. Unmatched junction bases numbered 9, after V lost 5 bases and J lost 10 bases. This CDR3 has 12 amino acids. The CDR3 loop is CSVQGARKGAFF. CDR3 DNA sequence: TGCAGCGTTCAGGGGGCGCGGAAAGGAGCTTTCTTT.

This chain joins TRBV7-2 and TRBJ1-6; perhaps TRBD1 as D (6 bases). The CDR3 runs 15 residues. V was cut by 7 bases and J by 7 bases, with 17 bases left in between. Germline CDR1 SGHTA, CDR2 FQGNSA. The CDR3, as DNA: TGTGCCAGCACCGTCAACAGGGTAGCCAATTCACCCCTCCACTTT. Protein: CASTVNRVANSPLHF.

The rearrangement uses TRBV5-6 and TRBJ1-5; D gene unclear. Trimming shortened V by 4 bases and J by 0 bases, and 14 bases separated the two germline ends. Germline V gives CDR1 SGHDT, CDR2 YYEEEE. There are 16 residues in the CDR3. The CDR3 loop reads CASSRGAIYSNQPQHF. The CDR3 region has the DNA TGTGCCAGCAGCCGGGGAGCGATCTATAGCAATCAGCCCCAGCATTTT.

A single count supports this clone. The chain couples TRBV11-2 to TRBJ2-4, with D perhaps TRBD1 (6 bases). V lost 8 bases, J lost 9 bases, and 14 bases lay in between. The CDR3 is 12 amino acids. Germline CDR1 is SGHAT and CDR2 is FQNNGV. CDR3 DNA sequence: TGTGCCAGCTTGGGGGACAACGGCATTCAGTACTTC. It is translated as CASLGDNGIQYF.

This clone came up a few times. The chain employs TRBV18 and TRBJ1-1; no clear D. Per germline, CDR1 KGHSH and CDR2 LQKENI. The ends were cut back, 1 base at V and 0 bases at J, with 9 bases in the middle. CDR3 size: 15 residues. The CDR3 DNA sequence: TGTGCCAGCTCACCACAAAGGGAGCTGAACACTGAAGCTTTCTTT. Its translation is CASSPQRELNTEAFF.

The chain's CDR3 is CASRPNRAGFQETQYF. CDR3 nucleotide sequence: TGCGCCAGCAGGCCGAACAGGGCAGGTTTCCAAGAGACCCAGTACTTC. V and J are TRBV5-1 and TRBJ2-5; D might be TRBD1 (6 bases). The V end lost 5 bases, the J end lost 1 base, and 18 bases lay between the germline ends. The CDR3 length is 16 residues. Germline V gene data show CDR1 as SGHRS and CDR2 as YFSETQ.

The V and J genes are TRBV5-6 and TRBJ2-7; D perhaps matches TRBD2 (6 bases). The V end lost 0 bases, the J end lost 7 bases, and 14 bases lay between the germline ends. The CDR3 loop spans 14 amino acids. Germline V gives CDR1 SGHDT, CDR2 YYEEEE. The CDR3 here is CASSLGYGGIEQYF. The CDR3 DNA follows: TGTGCCAGCAGCTTGGGTTACGGGGGTATAGAGCAGTACTTC.

The V call is TRBV28, the J call TRBJ2-7, with 8 positions matching TRBD2. V gave up 6 bases and J gave up 1 base; unmatched junction bases: 8. Germline V gives CDR1 MDHEN, CDR2 SYDVKM. CDR3 size: 15 residues. Here the CDR3 reads CASSPLLAESYEQYF. CDR3 nucleotide sequence: TGTGCCAGCAGCCCCTTACTAGCGGAGTCCTACGAGCAGTACTTC. The whole variable domain, filled in from reference TRBV28 and TRBJ2-7, reads DVKVTQSSRYLVKRTGEKVFLECVQDMDHENMFWYRQDPGLGLRLIYFSYDVKMKEKGDIPEGYSVSREKKERFSLILESASTNQTSMYLCASSPLLAESYEQYFGPGTRLTVT.